The entry that follows covers one T cell receptor beta chain sequence. What it binds is unknown. This sample was included in a study of cytomegalovirus exposure and HLA in healthy donors. Study-wide findings and caveats: A previous analysis found most TCR beta V segments productive roughly 87% or roughly 30% of the time. In a later analysis, most CMV-associated TCR beta chains appeared HLA-restricted. Several V segments, TRBV6-2 and TRBV6-3 among them, could not be told apart and were dropped.

CDR3 length: 14 residues. Looked up from germline, CDR1 is MNHEY and CDR2 is SMNVEV (reference sequence). Trimming took off 8 bases at V and 5 bases at J, with 17 bases between the two ends. Researchers ran the PCR with 60 Vbeta and 13 Jbeta primers. Data came from immunoSEQ multiplex PCR; TCRdb stores just in-frame clones and leaves some out. Of some 120,000 clones detected, around 83% appear once; the ten largest clones hold just under 3%. Material for sequencing was PBMCs. The clonotype originates from a young woman in good health and CMV-seropositive. This chain uses TRBV27 with TRBJ2-3, with D possibly being TRBD2 (7 bases). CDR3 protein: CASPGGGEGDTQYF. The CDR3 bases are TGTGCCAGCCCTGGGGGGGGCGAAGGAGATACGCAGTATTTT.